This paragraph covers one T cell receptor (beta chain) sequence. The specificity of this receptor is unknown. It has no much larger one-base neighbor in the sample; base qualities were not kept. TCRbeta CDR3 regions were amplified from genomic DNA by means of the immunoSEQ Assay, a bias-controlled multiplex PCR. The source study handled its data this way. The number of nucleated cells in each sample was estimated from the amplification of reference gene primers within the assay. To quantify the absolute abundance of each unique TCRbeta CDR3 rearrangement, sequence reads were collapsed and filtered. For each sample, productive Simpson clonality was calculated as the square root of Simpson's diversity index across productive rearrangements. Held by TCRdb, this immuneACCESS table contains in-frame sequences only and omits some clones. Under half of the omission traces to an unresolved V gene where checked; the cause of the rest is unknown. D and trimming come from the DNA, and the V and J calls and clone size come from that table. For this sample the table gives roughly 260,000 clones, of which more than 90% were detected only once. Under 3% of the sample goes to the ten largest clones.

This entry is derived from a study of blood T cell repertoires in COVID-19 (dated by TCRdb to the early 2020s). A note on the overall study: The collaborator samples originated in the United States, Italy and Spain and spanned the acute and convalescent phases of COVID-19. The sample metadata nearly always contained a de-identified subject ID, COVID-19 status, age in years and sex. The samples were drawn from the first 160 participants of the ongoing ImmuneRACE study and from 1,254 subjects provided by 6 global collaborators. The repertoires were released in a freely available public database intended as a resource for research on the immune response to SARS-CoV-2. Subjects who had been exposed to COVID-19, were actively infected with it, or had recovered from it provided the deeply sampled blood TCRbeta repertoires that made up the dataset. The material from the prospective study consisted of cDNA or gDNA derived from T cells, B-cell-depleted T cells, or PBMCs. Where HLA class I and class II types were available, the types were taken from metadata supplied by the sample provider, not from assay-based typing. Paper-wide results and their limitations: The amount of clinical and demographic metadata varied by source and participant and was provided uncurated.

The germline V gene (reference sequence) yields LNHDA for CDR1 and SQIVND for CDR2. The CDR3, cysteine through phenylalanine, is 16 amino acids long. The DNA shown is the 48-base CDR3, in frame from base 1. Trimming takes 7 bases from V and 0 bases from J, and the germline ends sit 15 bases apart. One collaborating source in Seattle enrolled patients while the patients were actively infected and followed the patients over time throughout the course of disease. Whole blood was collected in K2EDTA tubes by collaborating institutions according to the institutions' own protocols. For TCRbeta analysis, collaborators shipped samples in one of three forms: frozen whole blood, isolated PBMCs, or DNA extracted from either of those sample types.

The sequence is built from TRBV19 and TRBJ2-2; perhaps TRBD2 is the D gene, with 6 bases matching. This receptor was obtained from a person aged 18 to 30 with COVID-19, enrolled during active disease. Sequences were obtained from peripheral blood. The nucleotide sequence reads TGTGCCAGTACCCCGGGACTGAACGCGAACACCGGGGAGCTGTTTTTT. It encodes CASTPGLNANTGELFF. The full variable domain, completed from the reference TRBV19 and TRBJ2-2 proteins outside the CDR3, reads DGGITQSPKYLFRKEGQNVTLSCEQNLNHDAMYWYRQDPGQGLRLIYYSQIVNDFQKGDIAEGYSVSREKKESFPLTVTSAQKNPTAFYLCASTPGLNANTGELFFGEGSRLTVL.